This TCR beta chain is drawn from a study of cytomegalovirus exposure and HLA in healthy donors. The study, taken as a whole, reports: Highly shared variants forming one cluster were likely a sequencing artifact. Reported results showed that the classifier diagnosed cytomegalovirus status with high specificity and sensitivity. An analysis done earlier found most TCR beta V segments productive about 87% or about 30% of the time.

In the PCR, 60 Vbeta and 13 Jbeta primers were used. The table came from immunoSEQ multiplex PCR; TCRdb's copy has only in-frame clones and leaves some out. The profile shows approximately 150,000 clones, 76% of them singletons. V was clipped by 2 bases and J by 5 bases, with 9 bases between them. Germline CDR1 and CDR2: KGHSH and LQKENI. This CDR3 spans 13 amino acids. Points on this clone: What it recognizes is unknown.

Sequencing was performed on PBMCs. The TCR sequence derives from a male donor in good health and CMV-seronegative. J is TRBJ1-2 and V is TRBV18; D not certain. CDR3 nucleotides: TGTGCCAGCTCACCAACCAGCGAGTATGGCTACACCTTC. It yields the protein CASSPTSEYGYTF.